The rows below give T cell receptor beta chains drawn from one sample of a study of cytomegalovirus exposure and HLA in healthy donors. Libraries were prepared by immunoSEQ multiplex PCR; TCRdb keeps only in-frame clonotypes and omits some of them. The sample records approximately 240,000 clones, about nine tenths being singletons. Sequencing used PBMCs. All receptors come from a woman between 18 and 30 years old in good health and CMV-seronegative. Each CDR3 is given with its conserved first and last residue. A D gene is named only where the DNA matches it firmly. The size entry is marked missing in some rows and otherwise reads once, few, many or a size class.

v_call,clone_size,d_call,j_call,cdr3_nt,cdr3_aa
TRBV6-5,.,.,TRBJ1-1,TGTGCCAGCAACTTGGCCCGCGGGGTGGGTACTGAAGCTTTCTTT,CASNLARGVGTEAFF
TRBV27,.,TRBD1,TRBJ2-7,TGTGCCAGCAGATGGCAGGGGGCTATCCTGATATACGAGCAGTACTTC,CASRWQGAILIYEQYF
TRBV27,.,TRBD1,TRBJ1-2,TGTGCCAGCACTCCTGGGACAGGGAAAGCAAACTATGGCTACACCTTC,CASTPGTGKANYGYTF
TRBV5-1,.,TRBD2,TRBJ2-3,TGCGCCAGCATTCTAGCGGGAGGGACAGATACGCAGTATTTT,CASILAGGTDTQYF
TRBV20-1,.,TRBD1,TRBJ1-1,TGCAGTGCACAGGACAGGGGTGAAGCTTTCTTT,CSAQDRGEAFF
TRBV9,.,TRBD2,TRBJ2-1,TGTGCCAGCAGCGGAACGGGACTAGCGGGAAATGAGCAGTTCTTC,CASSGTGLAGNEQFF
TRBV6-1,few,TRBD1,TRBJ1-2,TGTGCCAGCAGTGAAGACAGGGGAGTTCGGGGCTACACCTTC,CASSEDRGVRGYTF
TRBV2,.,TRBD1,TRBJ1-2,TGTGCCAACAGTGGGGAGGACAGGAACTATGGCTACACCTTC,CANSGEDRNYGYTF
TRBV28,once,.,TRBJ2-3,TGTGCCAGCAGTCTCTTGACAGACACAGATACGCAGTATTTT,CASSLLTDTDTQYF
TRBV5-4,.,TRBD1,TRBJ1-6,TGTGCCAGCAGCTTCGGGACAGACAATTCACCCCTCCACTTT,CASSFGTDNSPLHF
TRBV7-2,.,.,TRBJ2-1,TGTGCCAGCAGCTTAGAAGGACTTAATAGTGTTGAGCAGTTCTTC,CASSLEGLNSVEQFF
TRBV14,.,TRBD1,TRBJ2-7,TGTGCCAGCAGCCATCAACCGACAGGGTTTGAGCAGTACTTC,CASSHQPTGFEQYF
TRBV15,.,.,TRBJ1-5,TGTGCCACCAGCAGTGCCTGGGGGGATTCTAGCAATCAGCCCCAGCATTTT,CATSSAWGDSSNQPQHF
TRBV5-4,.,TRBD2,TRBJ2-7,TGTGCCAGCAGTCGGACTAGCGGGCCACCCTACGAGCAGTACTTC,CASSRTSGPPYEQYF
TRBV5-6,few,TRBD2,TRBJ2-7,TGTGCCAGCACCCTAAGCGGGATTGGGGACGAGCAGTACTTC,CASTLSGIGDEQYF
TRBV28,.,TRBD2,TRBJ2-5,TGTGCCAGCAGTTCGACCGGACTAGCTGAGACCCAGTACTTC,CASSSTGLAETQYF
TRBV30,once,TRBD1,TRBJ2-1,TGTGCCTTGACCGGGACAGGGATCTACAATGAGCAGTTCTTC,CALTGTGIYNEQFF
TRBV29-1,.,.,TRBJ2-7,TGCAGCGTTGATCAGGGGTCCGAGCAGTACTTC,CSVDQGSEQYF
TRBV5-8,.,TRBD1,TRBJ2-2,TGTGCCAGCAGCTTGGGGACAGGGAGGGAGCTGTTTTTT,CASSLGTGRELFF
TRBV19,once,.,TRBJ1-4,TGTGCCAGTAGTATTTCCCTGGCCTCCTCGGGGGGAAAACTGTTTTTT,CASSISLASSGGKLFF
TRBV20-1,once,.,TRBJ2-7,TGCAGTGCGCCGGACAACTACGAGCAGTACTTC,CSAPDNYEQYF
TRBV6-1,.,.,TRBJ2-2,TGTGCCAGCAGCTCCCCCGGGACCGGGGAGCTGTTTTTT,CASSSPGTGELFF
TRBV18,once,.,TRBJ2-7,TGTGCCAGCTCACCAGTAGCGGTCACAGTTACGGGATCCTACGAGCAGTACTTC,CASSPVAVTVTGSYEQYF
TRBV4-1,.,TRBD1,TRBJ1-4,TGCGCCAGCAGCCACGTCGACAGGGTTTTGGGGACTAATGAAAAACTGTTTTTT,CASSHVDRVLGTNEKLFF
TRBV5-1,.,TRBD2,TRBJ2-1,TGCGCCAGCAGCGTCAGAACCGGGACTAGCGGGAATGAGCAGTTCTTC,CASSVRTGTSGNEQFF
TRBV27,.,TRBD2,TRBJ2-3,TGTGCCAGCCTCCCGGGAGAAGCGGGAGTTTCAGATACGCAGTATTTT,CASLPGEAGVSDTQYF
TRBV6-1,.,TRBD2,TRBJ2-7,TGTGCCAGCAGTGCCGGGACTACTATCATCTACGAGCAGTACTTC,CASSAGTTIIYEQYF